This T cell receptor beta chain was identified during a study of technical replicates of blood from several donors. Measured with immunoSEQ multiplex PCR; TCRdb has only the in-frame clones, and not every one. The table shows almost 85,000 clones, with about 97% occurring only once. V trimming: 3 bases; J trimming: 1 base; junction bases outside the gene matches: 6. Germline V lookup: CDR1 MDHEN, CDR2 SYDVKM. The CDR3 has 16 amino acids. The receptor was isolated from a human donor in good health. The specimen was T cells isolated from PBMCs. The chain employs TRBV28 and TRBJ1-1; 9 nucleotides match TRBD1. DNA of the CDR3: TGTGCCAGCAGTTTCCCTCGGACAGGGGCGAACACTGAAGCTTTCTTT. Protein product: CASSFPRTGANTEAFF.